The TCR beta chain described here comes from a study of blood T cell repertoires in COVID-19. On the study more broadly: Collection of acute and convalescent COVID-19 samples took place in the United States, Italy and Spain. PBMCs, B-cell-depleted T cells, or T cells were the source of the cDNA or gDNA that made up the material.

J was trimmed by 2 bases and V by 3 bases; bases with no gene match: 5. Germline CDR1 is SGHDN and CDR2 is FVKESK. The CDR3 is 17 amino acids. Per the study methods: It was from reference gene primer amplification that nucleated cell counts were estimated. The data were produced by immunoSEQ multiplex PCR, yet TCRdb's version contains in-frame clones alone and is incomplete. V and J calls and clone size are as listed in that table; D and trimming were resolved from the DNA. The sample has approximately 180,000 clones; 88% are singletons. Sequenced sample: peripheral blood. This receptor was obtained from a man aged 35 to 55 with active or convalescent COVID-19. The V gene is TRBV14, the J gene TRBJ2-2; the match to TRBD2 covers 11 bases. The CDR3 protein is CASSQAGLAANTGELFF. For the CDR3, the DNA is TGTGCCAGCAGCCAGGCGGGACTAGCGGCTAACACCGGGGAGCTGTTTTTT.